The 18 T cell receptor beta chains below were found in one sample sequenced in a study of T cell responses to AZD1222 COVID-19 vaccine. Only in-frame clones appear in the TCRdb table, and some are missing; sequencing was by immunoSEQ multiplex PCR. The sample includes tens of thousands of clones, roughly 84% seen only once; the top ten take 25% to 30%. The sample here was peripheral blood, taken on day 0 of AZD1222 vaccination. Source of these receptors: an adult in good health.

The chain couples TRBV29-1 to TRBJ1-5, with TRBD1 identical over 7 bases. The CDR3 extends over 13 amino acids. CDR1 is SQVTM, CDR2 ANQGSEA, per germline. J lost 3 bases, V lost 6 bases, and 5 bases had no gene match. This chain's CDR3 is CSVRGTDNQPQHF. CDR3 coding DNA: TGCAGCGTAAGAGGGACAGACAATCAGCCCCAGCATTTT.

The chain uses TRBV29-1 and TRBJ2-5, with D possibly called TRBD1 or TRBD2 (5 bases each). This CDR3 contains 14 residues. CDR1 SQVTM and CDR2 ANQGSEA come from the germline V gene. The V end was cut by 4 bases, the J end by 5 bases, with 17 bases between. The CDR3 protein is CSVAGASFGETQYF. The CDR3 DNA reads TGCAGCGTTGCCGGGGCTAGCTTCGGGGAGACCCAGTACTTC.

This clone occurred a few times. CDR3 residues: CASSTGTSGEAYEQYF. CDR3 bases: TGTGCCAGTAGTACCGGGACTAGCGGGGAGGCCTACGAGCAGTACTTC. J is TRBJ2-7 and V is TRBV19; the match to TRBD2 covers 13 bases. Germline V gene data show CDR1 as LNHDA and CDR2 as SQIVND (reference sequence). With 4 bases clipped from V and 2 bases from J, the junction kept 5 bases outside the gene matches. The CDR3 runs 16 residues.

The chain links TRBV11-1 to TRBJ1-1; the D is unclear. This CDR3 region has 14 residues. The V end was cut by 5 bases, the J end by 1 base, with 11 bases between. Germline V gives CDR1 SGHAT, CDR2 FQDESV (reference sequence). CDR3 sequence: CASSLGRTNTEAFF. DNA of the CDR3: TGTGCCAGCAGCCTCGGCAGGACGAACACTGAAGCTTTCTTT.

This chain joins TRBV11-2 and TRBJ1-1, with a weak D call TRBD1 (5 bases). V lost 3 bases, J lost 1 base, and 6 bases lay in between. Germline V CDR1 and CDR2: SGHAT, FQNNGV. The length of the CDR3 is 13 residues. The CDR3, as DNA: TGTGCCAGCAGCTTCCAGGGGAACACTGAAGCTTTCTTT. It yields the protein CASSFQGNTEAFF.

J is TRBJ1-6 and V is TRBV4-2; D possibly corresponds to TRBD1 (6 bases). Trimming took 1 base from V and 6 from J, leaving 19 bases between them. The CDR3 is 18 residues long. From germline, CDR1 is LGHNA and CDR2 YNFKEQ. The CDR3 DNA reads as TGTGCCAGCAGCCAAGGTTTGTGGGACATGCAACCTAATTCACCCCTCCACTTT. Amino acids: CASSQGLWDMQPNSPLHF.

V and J are TRBV7-2 and TRBJ2-5; D is perhaps TRBD2 (5 bases). Germline V lookup: CDR1 SGHTA, CDR2 FQGNSA. The CDR3 consists of 15 residues. V shed 0 bases and J shed 0 bases, with 8 bases lying between them. Written as DNA, the CDR3 is TGTGCCAGCAGCTTAGCGGGAGATTACCAAGAGACCCAGTACTTC. Its protein is CASSLAGDYQETQYF.

This clone occurred once. V usage is TRBV19 and J usage is TRBJ2-3, with D perhaps matching TRBD1 or TRBD2 (5 bases each). The CDR3 has 12 amino acids. Germline CDR1 reads LNHDA; CDR2 reads SQIVND (reference sequence). Trimming pared 8 bases from V and 4 bases from J, leaving 10 bases between. The CDR3 reads CASGGRADTQYF. The CDR3 nucleotides are TGTGCCAGTGGGGGACGGGCAGATACGCAGTATTTT. Full variable domain (remainder filled in from reference TRBV19 and TRBJ2-3): DGGITQSPKYLFRKEGQNVTLSCEQNLNHDAMYWYRQDPGQGLRLIYYSQIVNDFQKGDIAEGYSVSREKKESFPLTVTSAQKNPTAFYLCASGGRADTQYFGPGTRLTVL.

This sequence joins TRBV4-3 and TRBJ2-5, with 10 nucleotides matching TRBD2. V shed 2 bases, J shed 5 bases, and the junction held 2 bases outside the gene matches. Germline CDR1 LGHNA, CDR2 YSLEER. This CDR3 is 14 amino acids long. The CDR3 coding sequence is TGCGCCAGCAGCCAACTAGCGGGAGTGGAGACCCAGTACTTC. This gives the protein CASSQLAGVETQYF.

This chain joins TRBV25-1 and TRBJ2-7, with 7 bases that match TRBD1. Unmatched junction bases numbered 13, after V lost 10 bases and J lost 4 bases. The CDR3 loop spans 14 amino acids. Germline CDR1 reads MGHDK; CDR2 reads SYGVNS. DNA of the CDR3: TGTGCCACGTCAAATCCCACCAGGGGGTACGAGCAGTACTTC. This gives the protein CATSNPTRGYEQYF.

The CDR3 DNA sequence: TGTGCCAGCTCACCATCAGCACTAGACTCCTACGAGCAGTACTTC. This gives the protein CASSPSALDSYEQYF. The chain combines TRBV18 with TRBJ2-7; maybe TRBD2 (5 bases). Germline V gene sequence: CDR1 KGHSH, CDR2 LQKENI. Trimming took off 2 bases at V and 0 bases at J, with 11 bases between the two ends. The CDR3 is 15 residues long.

The chain uses TRBV5-6 and TRBJ2-1; TRBD2 agrees at 10 bases. In germline, CDR1 is SGHDT, CDR2 YYEEEE. There are 14 residues in the CDR3. The V and J ends lost 0 bases and 14 bases, in that order; junction bases with no gene match: 8. CDR3 in DNA: TGTGCCAGCAGCTTGGAGCCTAGCGGGAGACTAGAGTTCTTC. This gives the protein CASSLEPSGRLEFF.

This chain joins TRBV20-1 and TRBJ1-3, with TRBD1 as a possible D gene (5 bases). Germline CDR1 reads DFQATT; CDR2 reads SNEGSKA (reference sequence). Trimming took off 8 bases at V and 3 bases at J, with 8 bases between the two ends. The CDR3 is 11 amino acids. The CDR3 protein is CSLRVGNTIYF. The CDR3 DNA sequence: TGCAGTCTCAGGGTTGGAAACACCATATATTTT.

The J gene is TRBJ2-2, the V gene TRBV2; D call uncertain. The CDR3 is made up of 12 amino acids. The ends were cut back, 6 bases at V and 3 bases at J, with 5 bases in the middle. CDR1 is SNHLY and CDR2 is FYNNEI in the germline V gene. The CDR3 reads CASSSYTGELFF. The CDR3 coding sequence is TGTGCCAGCAGCTCATACACCGGGGAGCTGTTTTTT.

V is TRBV28 and J is TRBJ1-1; D possibly corresponds to TRBD1 (5 bases). This CDR3 region has 12 residues. V was clipped by 5 bases and J by 11 bases, with 15 bases between them. The germline CDR1 and CDR2 sequences are MDHEN and SYDVKM. The DNA of the CDR3 is TGTGCCAGCAGTATCGGCCGCCGACAGGCTTTCTTT. Its translation: CASSIGRRQAFF.

The rearrangement joins TRBV5-5 to TRBJ1-5, with TRBD1 as a possible D gene (5 bases). The CDR3 consists of 14 residues. The V and J ends lost 4 bases and 2 bases respectively, with 10 bases between them. Germline CDR1 is SGHKS and CDR2 is YYEKEE (reference sequence). The CDR3 nucleotides are TGTGCCAGCAGCCAATCGACAGGCAATCAGCCCCAGCATTTT. Protein product: CASSQSTGNQPQHF. Together with reference TRBV5-5 and TRBJ1-5, the CDR3 gives the full variable domain: DAGVTQSPTHLIKTRGQQVTLRCSPISGHKSVSWYQQVLGQGPQFIFQYYEKEERGRGNFPDRFSARQFPNYSSELNVNALLLGDSALYLCASSQSTGNQPQHFGDGTRLSIL.

V usage is TRBV5-5 and J usage is TRBJ2-1; 11 bases agree with TRBD1. This CDR3 has 15 amino acids. The germline gives CDR1 SGHKS, CDR2 YYEKEE (reference sequence). V gave up 3 bases and J gave up 4 bases; unmatched junction bases: 3. The CDR3 bases are TGTGCCAGCAGCTGGCGGGACAGGGGGTACAATGAGCAGTTCTTC. As protein: CASSWRDRGYNEQFF.

The DNA for the CDR3 is TGTGCCAGCAGGAAAACTAGCGGGTACGCGAACACCGGGGAGCTGTTTTTT. It specifies CASRKTSGYANTGELFF. The chain has TRBV4-2 and TRBJ2-2, with 9 bases aligning to TRBD2. CDR3 length: 17 amino acids. V lost 6 bases, J lost 0 bases, and 8 bases stayed unmatched. The germline gives CDR1 LGHNA, CDR2 YNFKEQ.